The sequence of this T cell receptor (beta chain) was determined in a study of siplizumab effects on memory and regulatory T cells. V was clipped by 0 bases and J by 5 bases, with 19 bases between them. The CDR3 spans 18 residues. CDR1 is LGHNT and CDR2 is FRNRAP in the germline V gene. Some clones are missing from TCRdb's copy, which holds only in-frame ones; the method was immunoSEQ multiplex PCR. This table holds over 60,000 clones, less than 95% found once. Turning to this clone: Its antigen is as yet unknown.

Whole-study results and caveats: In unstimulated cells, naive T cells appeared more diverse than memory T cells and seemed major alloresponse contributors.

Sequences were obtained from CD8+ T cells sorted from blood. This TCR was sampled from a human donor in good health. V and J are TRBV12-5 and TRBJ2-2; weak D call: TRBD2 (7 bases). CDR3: CASGLVQITRGGTGELFF. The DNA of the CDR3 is TGTGCTAGTGGTTTGGTACAGATTACGAGGGGGGGAACCGGGGAGCTGTTTTTT. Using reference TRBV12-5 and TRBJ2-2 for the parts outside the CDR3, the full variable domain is DARVTQTPRHKVTEMGQEVTMRCQPILGHNTVFWYRQTMMQGLELLAYFRNRAPLDDSGMPKDRFSAEMPDATLATLKIQPSEPRDSAVYFCASGLVQITRGGTGELFFGEGSRLTVL.